Sequencing of this T cell receptor (beta chain) was carried out in a study of T cells in women clearing cervical HPV infection. Turning to the study itself: No precancer developed; the control's incident HPV16 infection cleared within 12 months. Case blood was drawn a median about 150 days after lesion detection.

Points on this clone: The target antigen is unknown. The read halts 3 residues ahead of the CDR3 end, with the missing end drawn from the germline J gene.

The repertoire was sequenced with immunoSEQ multiplex PCR; TCRdb's copy has only in-frame clones and lacks some. Its clone listing holds tens of thousands of clones. Germline assignment: CDR1 SEHNR and CDR2 FQNEAQ (reference sequence). The CDR3 is 13 amino acids. V dropped 6 bases and J dropped 3 bases, with 11 bases sitting between them. Study observations and caveats: Repertoire richness, not evenness, was significantly elevated in CIN3+ cases versus controls.

The chain employs TRBV7-9 and TRBJ1-2; the D is unclear. The sample was blood buffy coat. This receptor was identified in a woman between 18 and 70 years old with a cervical HPV16 infection that either progressed to CIN3+ or cleared (not recorded which). The CDR3 here is CASRDGLYYGYTF. Partial CDR3 DNA: TGTGCCAGCAGGGACGGACTTTACTATGGC.